This T cell receptor (beta chain) was captured by sequencing in a study of blood T cell repertoires in COVID-19. Study-level background: Samples taken during acute and convalescent COVID-19 were collected in the United States, Italy and Spain.

The table came from immunoSEQ multiplex PCR; TCRdb's copy has only in-frame clones and leaves some out. The repertoire has roughly 280,000 clones, around 80% of them found once; the top ten carry under 5.5%. V lost 3 bases to trimming and J lost 5 bases; unmatched junction nucleotides: 6. Germline lookup yields CDR1 MNHEY and CDR2 SMNVEV (reference sequence). The CDR3 totals 15 residues. Sample: peripheral blood. This clonotype was obtained from a man between 60 and 75 years old with acute or convalescent COVID-19. The chain combines TRBV27 with TRBJ2-3; 9 bases match TRBD2. For the CDR3, the DNA is TGTGCCAGCAGTTTTAGGCGGGGGGGCCAAGATACGCAGTATTTT. The encoded protein is CASSFRRGGQDTQYF.